What follows describes a single T cell receptor (beta chain). Its antigen is unidentified. The data were obtained in a study of naive and memory T cell subsets. TCR cDNA received a 3' ligated oligonucleotide that carried a UMI. Germline values: CDR1 LNHDA, CDR2 SQIVND (reference sequence). The ends were cut back, 7 bases at V and 2 bases at J, with 27 bases in the middle. The length of the CDR3 is 19 residues. Study results and caveats: The RNA method is potentially sensitive to activation and differentiation changes.

Amplification of ligated cDNA took four PCR rounds with SP2 and nested alpha and beta constant primers. Reverse transcription of blood and skin TCR RNA was primed at alpha and beta constant regions. In TCRdb, the 5' RACE reads were re-called with MiXCR into one record per CDR3 protein. This repertoire shows some 60,000 distinct CDR3 sequences, about 8.3% found once; its top ten account for roughly 9.8%. The receptor's source is a female donor in good health. The rearrangement joins TRBV19 to TRBJ2-1; D is perhaps TRBD1 or TRBD2 (5 bases each). This CDR3 is CASTNTRDHSQQAYNEQFF. In nucleotides, the CDR3 is TGTGCCAGTACAAATACCCGGGACCACTCACAACAGGCCTACAATGAGCAGTTCTTC.